A selection of T cell receptor beta chains follows, all from one sample in a study of quantifying T cell responses using KT2 cells. TCRdb processed the UMI-ligation and nested PCR reads anew with MiXCR; each CDR3 protein has one entry. The sample records about 30,000 distinct CDR3 sequences, 6% to 8% being singletons. Sequencing used PBMCs spiked with cells of the T cell clone KT2. The receptors here all came from a human donor. Each CDR3 is given with its conserved first and last residue. D genes are given only for firm matches. The size field is filled for only some rows; it gives once, few, many or a size class.

V	D	size	J	DNA	CDR3
TRBV3-1	TRBD1	few	TRBJ2-1	TGTGCCAGCAGCCAAACGGACAGGTTCAGAAAATACAATGAGCAGTTCTTC	CASSQTDRFRKYNEQFF
TRBV20-1	TRBD2	many	TRBJ2-1	TGCAGTGCTAGTAGGCCTAGCGGAGACAATGAGCAGTTCTTC	CSASRPSGDNEQFF
TRBV10-2	-	-	TRBJ1-5	TGCGCCAGCAGTGGAGGACCTGGACAGCCCCAGCATTTT	CASSGGPGQPQHF
TRBV29-1	TRBD1	few	TRBJ2-7	TGCAGCGGCCAAAAACCGGGACAGGGGTGCTACGAGCAGTACTTC	CSGQKPGQGCYEQYF
TRBV20-1	-	many	TRBJ2-3	TGCAGTGCTAGAGACCAAGGCACAGATACGCAGTATTTT	CSARDQGTDTQYF
TRBV20-1	-	-	TRBJ1-1	TGCAGTGCTAGTTGTTGGGAGGAAGGTTGCACTGAAGCTTTCTTT	CSASCWEEGCTEAFF
TRBV15	TRBD1	many	TRBJ2-7	TGTGCCACCAGCAGAGGTCCCGGGACAGCCAGAAGTTACGAGCAGTACTTC	CATSRGPGTARSYEQYF
TRBV2	-	-	TRBJ2-3	TGTGCCAGCAGTGAATCGGCTTACCCAGGGGATACGCAGTATTTT	CASSESAYPGDTQYF
TRBV29-1	-	many	TRBJ2-2	TGCAGCGTTCTGGGGGTCACGAACACCGGGGAGCTGTTTTTT	CSVLGVTNTGELFF
TRBV29-1	-	many	TRBJ1-1	TGCAGCGTTGTCGGGGCTGAAGCTTTCTTT	CSVVGAEAFF
TRBV7-8	-	many	TRBJ2-4	TGTGCCAGCAGCTTAGGAGGGGTTCGGAACATTCAGTACTTC	CASSLGGVRNIQYF
TRBV6-5	-	few	TRBJ2-3	TGTGCCACATCCAACAAAGCAAACACAGATACGCAGTATTTT	CATSNKANTDTQYF
TRBV27	-	few	TRBJ1-6	TGTGCCAGCAGTTTAACAGGGTATAATTCACCCCTCCACTTT	CASSLTGYNSPLHF
TRBV29-1	-	many	TRBJ1-1	TGCAGCGTTGAGTCTACCACTGAAGCTTTCTTT	CSVESTTEAFF
TRBV4-1	-	-	TRBJ2-5	TGCGCCAGCAGCCAAAGGCCAACCAGGGGCGGGGAAGAGACCCAGTACTTC	CASSQRPTRGGEETQYF
TRBV12-5	TRBD1	many	TRBJ1-1	TGTGCTAGTGGTTTGGGGAAGGGACAGGGGTTGACTGAAGCTTTCTTT	CASGLGKGQGLTEAFF
TRBV3-1	TRBD1	many	TRBJ2-7	TGTGCCAGCAGCCATAAGGACAGGGGGGTTTTGGGATACGAGCAGTACTTC	CASSHKDRGVLGYEQYF
TRBV20-1	-	many	TRBJ1-6	TGCAGTGCTAGATCCACCTTGGATTCACCCCTCCACTTT	CSARSTLDSPLHF
TRBV9	-	many	TRBJ2-2	TGTGCCAGCAGCGTATGGACGAACACCGGGGAGCTGTTTTTT	CASSVWTNTGELFF
TRBV29-1	TRBD2	-	TRBJ2-1	TGCAGCGGTGGGGGGGGAAGTCCCTACAATGAGCAGTTCTTC	CSGGGGSPYNEQFF
TRBV27	-	many	TRBJ1-1	TGTGCCAGCAGTCCCCTCGACGCTTTCTTT	CASSPLDAFF
TRBV5-1	TRBD2	many	TRBJ2-3	TGCGCCAGCAGCTGGGGGACTAGCGGGAGGATGACAGATACGCAGTATTTT	CASSWGTSGRMTDTQYF
TRBV2	TRBD2	-	TRBJ2-3	TGTGCCAGCAGCCAAAGACTAGCGGGGGTGGCAGATACGCAGTATTTT	CASSQRLAGVADTQYF
TRBV20-1	-	many	TRBJ2-2	TGCAGTGCCAGAGCCCGTAGCGTGAACACCGGGGAGCTGTTTTTT	CSARARSVNTGELFF
TRBV6-4	TRBD2	-	TRBJ2-3	TGTGCCAGCAGTGACCGGGGGGGGGGTCGAGATACGCAGTATTTT	CASSDRGGGRDTQYF
TRBV7-8	-	-	TRBJ2-3	TGTGCCAGCAGCCCCGGAACCACAGATACGCAGTATTTT	CASSPGTTDTQYF
TRBV6-2/TRBV6-3	TRBD2	-	TRBJ2-1	TGTGCCAGCAGACCCTGGACTAGCGGGAGCAATGAGCAGTTCTTC	CASRPWTSGSNEQFF
TRBV2	TRBD2	-	TRBJ2-7	TGTGCCAGCAGTCCGGGACTAGCTGAACCCTACGAGCAGTACTTC	CASSPGLAEPYEQYF
TRBV5-1	-	-	TRBJ2-3	TGCGCCAGCAGCCCCGACCCGGGGGATGATACGCAGTATTTT	CASSPDPGDDTQYF
TRBV4-1	-	many	TRBJ1-1	TGCGCCAGCAGCCCCGGTTGGAACACTGAAGCTTTCTTT	CASSPGWNTEAFF
TRBV4-3	-	many	TRBJ2-7	TGCGCCAGCAGCCAAGACGCCCTCGGAGATACCACCTACGAGCAGTACTTC	CASSQDALGDTTYEQYF
TRBV2	-	few	TRBJ1-1	TGTGCCAGCACCCCTTCGGGGGGAGGGAACACTGAAGCTTTCTTT	CASTPSGGGNTEAFF
TRBV20-1	-	many	TRBJ1-1	TGCAGTGCTAGGACGGGGTTGAACACTGAAGCTTTCTTT	CSARTGLNTEAFF
TRBV5-1	-	few	TRBJ2-7	TGCGCCAGCAGCTTCCCCGGGGACGAGCAGTACTTC	CASSFPGDEQYF
TRBV14	-	many	TRBJ1-4	TGTGCCAGCAGCCAGGGCTACGCATCACTTAATGAAAAACTGTTTTTT	CASSQGYASLNEKLFF
TRBV27	-	many	TRBJ1-6	TGTGCCAGCGCCTACTCCAACCCTACACCCCTCCACTTT	CASAYSNPTPLHF
TRBV20-1	-	many	TRBJ1-5	TGCAGTGCCGGTCAGCCCCAGCATTTT	CSAGQPQHF
TRBV12-3/TRBV12-4	-	many	TRBJ1-1	TGTGCCAGCAGTTTGGCGGGGGAAATGAACACTGAAGCTTTCTTT	CASSLAGEMNTEAFF
TRBV19	TRBD1	few	TRBJ1-1	TGTGCCAGTAACACTCAGGGACAGCTGAACACTGAAGCTTTCTTT	CASNTQGQLNTEAFF
TRBV24-1	-	many	TRBJ1-2	TGTGCCACCAGTGATTCTGGAGGGGACTATGGCTACACCTTC	CATSDSGGDYGYTF
TRBV12-3/TRBV12-4	TRBD2	few	TRBJ2-3	TGTGCCAGCAGTCCCCCTAGCGGGGGGGTCACAGATACGCAGTATTTT	CASSPPSGGVTDTQYF
TRBV20-1	TRBD2	many	TRBJ2-5	TGCAGTGCTACCTCCGGACTAGCGGGGGGGAAGCAAGAGACCCAGTACTTC	CSATSGLAGGKQETQYF
TRBV2	-	-	TRBJ2-7	TGTGCCAGCAGTGAAAACGATCACTACGAGCAGTACTTC	CASSENDHYEQYF
TRBV4-1	-	many	TRBJ2-6	TGCGCCAGCACCATCTCGGGGGTCACAGTCTCTGGGGCCAACGTCCTGACTTTC	CASTISGVTVSGANVLTF
TRBV9	TRBD2	many	TRBJ2-5	TGTGCCAGCAGCTATGCTAGCGGGAGTGGTGAGACCCAGTACTTC	CASSYASGSGETQYF
TRBV7-2	-	many	TRBJ2-3	TGTGCCAGCAGCTCGGGCGCCCGGTGGGATACGCAGTATTTT	CASSSGARWDTQYF
TRBV11-3	-	-	TRBJ2-7	TGTGCCAGCAGCTTCGGACAGAACTACGAGCAGTACTTC	CASSFGQNYEQYF
TRBV5-6	-	many	TRBJ2-3	TGTGCCAGCAGCCAGAGGCGATTTGAGGAAGATACGCAGTATTTT	CASSQRRFEEDTQYF